This T cell receptor beta chain originates from a study of blood T cell repertoires in COVID-19. Some clones are missing from TCRdb's copy, which holds only in-frame ones; the method was immunoSEQ multiplex PCR. The sample yields about 44,000 clones, approximately 90% seen once. There are 14 residues in the CDR3. CDR1 and CDR2 (germline): MNHEY, SVGAGI. After removal of 6 bases from V and 4 bases from J, the junction contained 6 bases not matched to a gene. The sequence was obtained from a woman over 75 in a cohort sampled during active or convalescent COVID-19. The sample was peripheral blood. V and J are TRBV6-5 and TRBJ2-7; 10 nucleotides agree with TRBD2. CDR3: CASRRTSGAYEQYF. CDR3 nucleotides: TGTGCCAGCAGGCGGACTAGCGGCGCTTACGAGCAGTACTTC.